What follows is one T cell receptor beta chain and its context. The antigen is unknown. These data belong to a study of T cell repertoires in cytomegalovirus infection. Turning to the study itself: Public TCR beta signatures were indicative of both CMV infection and a matching HLA type. Points from the study as a whole: Ex vivo responses were dominated by HLA-C-restricted CMV-specific TCR beta clonotypes. The cumulative frequency of public TCR beta families identified carriers of CMV plus the relevant HLA.

This CDR3 comprises 15 residues. Losses at the gene ends were 5 bases for V and 4 bases for J; bases not matched to a gene: 9. Germline V lookup: CDR1 MDHEN, CDR2 SYDVKM. TCRdb reanalysed the reads using MiXCR and keeps one entry per CDR3 protein. The table records about 740,000 distinct CDR3 sequences, roughly 35% of them present only once. The sample comprised PBMCs. The gene calls are TRBV28 and TRBJ1-2; 8 bases fit TRBD1. The origin of this receptor is a human donor in good health (CMV status not recorded). Some clones in this sample may be carry-over from other donors' samples. CDR3 amino acids: CASSPQGGFLYGYTF. The DNA of the CDR3 is TGTGCCAGCAGTCCACAGGGGGGATTCCTCTATGGCTACACCTTC.